These 28 T cell receptor beta chains came from one sample sequenced in a study of regulatory T cells in long-lasting Graves disease (dated by TCRdb to the early 2020s). Libraries were made using multiplex PCR. Sequenced on an Illumina HiSeq 4000. TCR beta libraries were built with iRepertoire HTBI primers and Arm-PCR amplification of CDR3 regions. TCRdb ran its own pipeline on the public reads, namely fastp trimming at Q25 and MiXCR clone calling, and kept in-frame beta chains. Here each entry gathers all rows of one CDR3 protein and keeps the most common genes and DNA. This sample lists approximately 470,000 distinct CDR3 sequences; under 20% were detected once. The ten largest clonotypes hold 12% of the sample. The time point label corresponds to: newly diagnosed GD, antithyroid drugs for less than 3 months. For both TCR sequencing and RNA sequencing, RNA was extracted from PBMCs using TRIzol. The sample was also linked to a second study, of T cells in Graves' hyperthyroidism and ophthalmopathy.

Sequenced here: peripheral blood mononuclear cells (PBMCs), sampled at new diagnosis, from a patient treated with antithyroid drugs. Receptors originate from a man aged 40-49 years with Graves disease. Donor details come from another sample of the same person, matched by shared clones.

This clonotype was recorded many times. V is TRBV2 and J is TRBJ2-5, with D unclear. This CDR3 is built from 11 residues. V was pared by 2 bases and J by 9 bases, with 7 bases between. The germline CDR1 and CDR2 sequences are SNHLY and FYNNEI. The CDR3 nucleotides are TGTGCCAGCAGTGAAATTGGGGCCCAGTACTTC. Translation: CASSEIGAQYF.

On this clonotype: One base away lies a much larger clone, so this may be a sequencing read error. The rearrangement joins TRBV28 to TRBJ1-2; D might be TRBD1 (6 bases). Germline V CDR1 and CDR2: MDHEN, SYDVKM. The CDR3 consists of 13 residues. For the CDR3, the DNA is TGTGCCAGCAGCCGAGACAGGTTGGATGGCTACGCCTTC. Protein: CASSRDRLDGYAF.

A note on this clonotype: A far larger clone lies a single base away; this is likely a read error. The chain has TRBV5-6 and TRBJ2-1; no clear D. The CDR3 covers 14 residues. Germline-derived CDR1 and CDR2 are SGHDT and YYEEEE. The CDR3 nucleotides are TGTGCCAGCAGCCCCCCGAGCTCCTACAATGAGAAGTTCTTC. Its protein is CASSPPSSYNEKFF.

In its sample, this clonotype was seen many times. The chain has TRBV4-1 and TRBJ2-7; D is uncertain. CDR1 and CDR2 (germline): MGHRA, YSYEKL. The CDR3 consists of 14 residues. V was pared by 3 bases and J by 2 bases, with 11 bases between. The DNA for the CDR3 is TGCGCCAGCAGCCATAGTGGGTCACCCTACGAGCAGTACTTC. Amino acids: CASSHSGSPYEQYF.

The V call is TRBV29-1, the J call TRBJ2-2; D unclear. In germline, CDR1 is SQVTM, CDR2 ANQGSEA. Deletions cut 4 bases from V and 0 bases from J, with 9 bases between. The CDR3 extends over 14 amino acids. The CDR3: CSVGQAANTGELFF. Here the CDR3 DNA reads TGCAGCGTTGGGCAGGCTGCGAACACCGGGGAGCTGTTTTTT.

This clonotype was recorded only once. The V call is TRBV6-1, the J call TRBJ1-2; D possibly corresponds to TRBD1 (6 bases). Between the trimmed V and J ends, which lost 0 bases and 7 bases, there was a span of 15 bases. Germline V gene data show CDR1 as MNHNS and CDR2 as SASEGT. The CDR3 runs 15 residues. CDR3 amino acids: CASSEARSRGSGYTF. The CDR3 DNA reads TGTGCCAGCAGTGAAGCGCGGAGCAGGGGAAGTGGCTACACCTTC.

This clonotype has ten or more counts. The CDR3 coding sequence is TGTGCCAGCAGACCTACAGGTGTCAATGAGCAGTTCTTC. The encoded protein is CASRPTGVNEQFF. This chain links TRBV6-1 with TRBJ2-1; maybe TRBD1 (5 bases). Germline V gives CDR1 MNHNS, CDR2 SASEGT. Deletions cut 6 bases from V and 6 bases from J, with 12 bases between. CDR3 length: 13 amino acids.

The table lists this clonotype with many counts. The V call is TRBV29-1, the J call TRBJ2-2; 7 bases match TRBD1. Trimming took 4 bases from V and 5 from J; bases not matched to a gene: 7. CDR1 and CDR2 from the germline V gene are SQVTM and ANQGSEA. This CDR3 is 14 amino acids long. CDR3 DNA sequence: TGCAGCGTTGGCACAGGGGCTAGGACCGGGGAGCTGTTTTTT. Translated, it gives CSVGTGARTGELFF.

CDR3 amino acids: CASSGLPSYEQYF. The CDR3 DNA reads TGTGCCAGCAGTGGCCTACCCTCCTACGAGCAGTACTTC. The rearrangement links TRBV2 to TRBJ2-7; D is unclear. The ends were cut back, 4 bases at V and 0 bases at J, with 7 bases in the middle. CDR3 length: 13 amino acids. In germline, CDR1 is SNHLY, CDR2 FYNNEI. Full variable domain (remainder filled in from reference TRBV2 and TRBJ2-7): EPEVTQTPSHQVTQMGQEVILRCVPISNHLYFYWYRQILGQKVEFLVSFYNNEISEKSEIFDDQFSVERPDGSNFTLKIRSTKLEDSAMYFCASSGLPSYEQYFGPGTRLTVT.

This clonotype was found a few times. V is TRBV2 and J is TRBJ2-2, with a possible D match to TRBD2 (6 bases). Between the trimmed V and J ends, which lost 3 bases and 4 bases, there was a span of 18 bases. The CDR3 consists of 17 residues. Germline values: CDR1 SNHLY, CDR2 FYNNEI. The CDR3 protein is CASSDHGGARTTGELFF. CDR3 coding DNA: TGTGCCAGCAGTGACCACGGGGGAGCGAGGACCACCGGGGAGCTGTTTTTT.

V gene TRBV11-3 combines with J gene TRBJ1-1; weak D call: TRBD1 (6 bases). The germline gives CDR1 SGHNT, CDR2 YENEEA. The CDR3 has 13 residues. With 5 bases removed from V and 7 bases from J, the gap between germline ends came to 14 bases. This CDR3 reads CASSPRQEGEAFF. The CDR3 DNA follows: TGTGCCAGCAGCCCGCGACAGGAAGGTGAAGCTTTCTTT.

This clonotype was picked up a small number of times. The V call is TRBV10-3, the J call TRBJ1-1, with D possibly TRBD1 on 6 matching bases. V lost 10 bases to trimming and J lost 1 base, with 13 bases between them. This CDR3 contains 13 residues. Germline CDR1 and CDR2: ENHRY and SYGVKD. The CDR3: CATLGAKNTEAFF. The CDR3 coding sequence is TGTGCCACCCTGGGGGCAAAGAACACTGAAGCTTTCTTT.

This sequence joins TRBV4-1 and TRBJ2-2, with D tentatively TRBD2 (5 bases). Trimming removed 3 bases at V and 0 bases at J, with 8 bases between. The CDR3 runs to 15 residues. Germline values: CDR1 MGHRA, CDR2 YSYEKL. As DNA, the CDR3 is TGCGCCAGCAGCCAGCGGGCGACGAACACCGGGGAGCTGTTTTTT. As protein: CASSQRATNTGELFF.

This clonotype has a count of ten or more. The V call is TRBV29-1, the J call TRBJ2-1, with D perhaps matching TRBD1 or TRBD2 (5 bases each). Trimming shortened V by 4 bases and J by 5 bases, and 15 bases separated the two germline ends. The germline V gene has CDR1 SQVTM and CDR2 ANQGSEA. The CDR3 covers 14 residues. CDR3 region: CSVGGRGINNEQFF. For the CDR3, the DNA is TGCAGCGTTGGGGGCCGGGGAATTAACAATGAGCAGTTCTTC.

The J gene is TRBJ2-7, the V gene TRBV2, with 12 bases lining up with TRBD2. J was trimmed by 1 base and V by 6 bases; bases with no gene match: 4. Germline V gene lookup returns CDR1 SNHLY and CDR2 FYNNEI. The CDR3 runs to 15 residues. CDR3 sequence reads: CASRELAGGSYEQYF. CDR3 in DNA: TGTGCCAGCAGAGAGCTAGCGGGAGGGTCCTACGAGCAGTACTTC.

In this sample, this clonotype turned up many times. This rearrangement joins TRBV5-1 to TRBJ2-3; TRBD2 agrees at 9 bases. The V segment lost 1 base and the J segment 6 bases; nucleotides outside the gene matches: 3. The CDR3 has 14 residues. Germline values: CDR1 SGHRS, CDR2 YFSETQ. CDR3 region: CASSLTAGGDTQYF. Written as DNA, the CDR3 is TGCGCCAGCAGCTTGACGGCGGGAGGGGATACGCAGTATTTT. Supplemented by reference TRBV5-1 and TRBJ2-3, the full variable domain reads KAGVTQTPRYLIKTRGQQVTLSCSPISGHRSVSWYQQTPGQGLQFLFEYFSETQRNKGNFPGRFSGRQFSNSRSEMNVSTLELGDSALYLCASSLTAGGDTQYFGPGTRLTVL.

This clonotype was observed a few times. This chain connects TRBV12-3 or TRBV12-4 to TRBJ1-1; TRBD1 matches at 7 bases. J gave up 4 bases and V 6 bases, and 8 bases lay outside the gene matches. CDR3 size: 14 residues. The CDR3 reads CASSLKGAVTEAFF. The DNA for the CDR3 is TGTGCCAGCAGCCTCAAGGGGGCGGTCACTGAAGCTTTCTTT.

The V call is TRBV20-1, the J call TRBJ2-2, with D perhaps matching TRBD2 (6 bases). CDR1 is DFQATT, CDR2 SNEGSKA, per germline (reference sequence). Trimming took 3 bases from V and 4 from J, leaving 9 bases between them. The CDR3 has 13 amino acids. This CDR3 is CSASGSRTGELFF. The CDR3 DNA sequence: TGCAGTGCTAGCGGGAGTCGCACCGGGGAGCTGTTTTTT.

Worth noting for this clonotype: Just one base apart from a much larger clone, this may be a read error. The CDR3 end shows no conserved phenylalanine or tryptophan, and so a read error is likely. The V and J genes are TRBV6-5 and TRBJ2-5; a weak D match, TRBD1 (6 bases). The germline gives CDR1 MNHEY, CDR2 SVGAGI. Between the trimmed V and J ends, which lost 2 bases and 6 bases, there was a span of 16 bases. There are 15 residues in the CDR3. CDR3 in amino acids: CASSYTQGYRKTQYL. CDR3 DNA: TGTGCCAGCAGTTACACACAGGGCTATCGGAAGACCCAGTACCTC.

The genes are TRBV6-1 and TRBJ1-1; perhaps TRBD1 as D (6 bases). The CDR3 totals 13 residues. V lost 3 bases and J lost 6, with 11 bases in between. Looked up from germline, CDR1 is MNHNS and CDR2 is SASEGT. CDR3 protein: CASSDRGSAEAFF. The CDR3 DNA reads TGTGCCAGCAGTGACAGGGGTTCAGCTGAAGCTTTCTTT.

This clonotype was seen repeatedly, ten times or more. The chain uses TRBV3-1 and TRBJ2-1, with TRBD1 matching 8 bases. The germline CDR1 and CDR2 sequences are LGHDT and YNNKEL (reference sequence). The CDR3 loop spans 15 amino acids. Trimming took 4 bases from V and 6 from J; bases not matched to a gene: 8. CDR3 nucleotides: TGTGCCAGCAGCCCCGGGCAGGGGGCTAGCAATGAGCAGTTCTTC. Residues: CASSPGQGASNEQFF.

This clonotype was observed many times. The V call is TRBV20-1, the J call TRBJ2-7; 9 positions match TRBD1. CDR1 and CDR2 (germline): DFQATT, SNEGSKA (reference sequence). Unmatched junction bases numbered 6, after V lost 6 bases and J lost 0 bases. The CDR3 extends over 14 amino acids. The CDR3 sequence: CSATGTGSSYEQYF. The CDR3 DNA reads TGCAGTGCGACCGGGACAGGGAGCTCCTACGAGCAGTACTTC.

This clonotype was counted ten times or more. The chain combines TRBV12-5 with TRBJ1-2; tentative D call: TRBD1 (5 bases). The germline CDR1 and CDR2 sequences are LGHNT and FRNRAP. Trimming took off 6 bases at V and 4 bases at J, with 15 bases between the two ends. The CDR3 has 14 amino acids. CDR3 in DNA: TGTGCTAGTGGCACCGGGACCGTCAGCTATGGCTACACCTTC. This codes for CASGTGTVSYGYTF.

This clonotype was recorded a few times. The CDR3 protein is CAWFSNYEQYF. The CDR3 coding sequence is TGTGCCTGGTTTTCCAACTACGAGCAGTACTTC. The chain joins TRBV30 to TRBJ2-7; D unclear. The CDR3 runs 11 residues. Germline-derived CDR1 and CDR2 are GTSNPN and SVGIG (reference sequence). V was clipped by 5 bases and J by 3 bases, with 8 bases between them.

The V call is TRBV19, the J call TRBJ2-3; D possibly corresponds to TRBD2 (5 bases). Germline CDR1 reads LNHDA; CDR2 reads SQIVND (reference sequence). Deletions cut 2 bases from V and 2 bases from J, with 14 bases between. This CDR3 is built from 16 residues. The DNA for the CDR3 is TGTGCCAGTAGTATATTGGGTAGCGTGACCACAGATACGCAGTATTTT. Encoded protein: CASSILGSVTTDTQYF. Looking up the rest from reference TRBV19 and TRBJ2-3 gives the full variable domain: DGGITQSPKYLFRKEGQNVTLSCEQNLNHDAMYWYRQDPGQGLRLIYYSQIVNDFQKGDIAEGYSVSREKKESFPLTVTSAQKNPTAFYLCASSILGSVTTDTQYFGPGTRLTVL.

Comments on this clonotype: One junction end does not reproduce the germline sequence, and a read error may be involved. Here the CDR3 reads CVSSRGSGIGSRRELFF. The CDR3 DNA reads TGTGTCAGCAGTCGTGGCAGCGGGATAGGCTCACGACGAGAGCTGTTTTTT. This rearrangement joins TRBV6-1 to TRBJ2-2, with TRBD2 matching 7 bases. The CDR3 spans 17 residues. Germline CDR1 is MNHNS and CDR2 is SASEGT.

The sample holds many counts of this clonotype. The V gene is TRBV11-2, the J gene TRBJ2-1, with D perhaps matching TRBD1 (5 bases). This CDR3 is 13 amino acids long. Trimming took off 5 bases at V and 0 bases at J, with 5 bases between the two ends. Germline assignment: CDR1 SGHAT and CDR2 FQNNGV. The CDR3 bases are TGTGCCAGCAGCAGGGGCTCCTACAATGAGCAGTTCTTC. Amino acid sequence: CASSRGSYNEQFF.

This clonotype was found a few times. V is TRBV5-1 and J is TRBJ2-2; D gene unclear. Deletions cut 3 bases from V and 3 bases from J, with 12 bases between. Germline V gene sequence: CDR1 SGHRS, CDR2 YFSETQ. The CDR3 has 15 amino acids. CDR3 residues: CASSWLGEHTGELFF. CDR3 sequence (DNA): TGCGCCAGCAGCTGGCTCGGAGAACACACCGGGGAGCTGTTTTTT.